A single T cell receptor (beta chain) is shown here with its context. Its antigen is not identified. This record belongs to a study of regulatory T cells in long-lasting Graves disease. Study summary: Newly diagnosed Graves' patients took antithyroid drugs under 3 months.

Specified time point: newly diagnosed GD, antithyroid drugs for less than 3 months. The TCR library used RNA extracted from PBMCs. The TCR beta library used iRepertoire HTBI primers with Arm-PCR amplification of CDR3. Original processing notes: Identified across the samples were over 50 TRBV segments and 14 TRBJ segments. Each CDR3 protein gets one entry after TCRdb re-called the multiplex PCR reads with MiXCR. Here the V and J calls rest on TCRdb's processing, not on the authors' analysis. Altogether under 250,000 distinct CDR3 sequences are present, about 19% being singletons, with the ten largest covering around 13%. Findings and limits, study-wide: Shared public clonotypes totalled 2,741 in persistent patients, compared with approximately 970 in new patients.

The CDR3 loop spans 13 amino acids. Germline V gene lookup returns CDR1 SGHNT and CDR2 YENEEA. V lost 7 bases, J lost 8 bases, and 15 bases lay in between. The sample in question was peripheral blood mononuclear cells (PBMCs), obtained at new diagnosis, from a patient treated with antithyroid drugs. The TCR originated in a female donor with Graves disease. V is TRBV11-3 and J is TRBJ2-1; either TRBD1 or TRBD2 may supply D (7 bases each). In nucleotides, the CDR3 is TGTGCCAGCAACTCAGGGGGGGTGGATGAGCAGTTCTTC. The encoded protein is CASNSGGVDEQFF.